These T cell receptor beta chains were read from a single sample in a study of lung T cells in sarcoidosis with Löfgren's syndrome. TCRdb redid the calling of the reads with MiXCR, one entry per CDR3 protein. The table shows roughly 63,000 distinct CDR3 sequences, with about 20% occurring only once. The material sequenced was CD4+ T cells from PBMCs. These receptors were taken from a human donor with sarcoidosis (Löfgren's syndrome or another form), or a control subject (not recorded which). CDR3s include the opening cysteine and the closing phenylalanine or tryptophan. A D gene is named only where the DNA matches it firmly. Clone size is stated in some rows and not others, as once, few, many or a class when expanded.

V: TRBV7-9
J: TRBJ1-1
D: .
size: few
CDR3: CASSLGPGGKKGNTEAFF
DNA: TGTGCCAGCAGCTTAGGACCGGGGGGAAAAAAGGGGAACACTGAAGCTTTCTTT

V: TRBV18
J: TRBJ2-6
D: .
size: few
CDR3: CASSPGTRPGANVLTF
DNA: TGTGCCAGCTCACCAGGGACCCGACCTGGGGCCAACGTCCTGACTTTC

V: TRBV6-2/TRBV6-3
J: TRBJ2-5
D: .
size: many
CDR3: CASKRGQGQETQYF
DNA: TGTGCCAGTAAACGGGGTCAGGGCCAAGAGACCCAGTACTTC

V: TRBV12-3/TRBV12-4
J: TRBJ1-5
D: .
size: .
CDR3: CASSLGQPNQPQHF
DNA: TGTGCCAGCAGTTTGGGTCAACCCAATCAGCCCCAGCATTTT

V: TRBV6-6
J: TRBJ2-1
D: .
size: .
CDR3: CASSYSSSYSNEQFF
DNA: TGTGCCAGCAGTTACTCTTCTAGCTACTCCAATGAGCAGTTCTTC

V: TRBV6-2/TRBV6-3
J: TRBJ2-1
D: .
size: many
CDR3: CASSYGRTTLRSYNEQFF
DNA: TGTGCCAGCAGTTACGGACGGACTACCCTGCGCTCCTACAATGAGCAGTTCTTC

V: TRBV10-3
J: TRBJ2-1
D: .
size: .
CDR3: CAISDDRNEQFF
DNA: TGTGCCATCAGTGACGACCGCAATGAGCAGTTCTTC

V: TRBV28
J: TRBJ1-5
D: .
size: many
CDR3: CASSPPPGHVNQPQHF
DNA: TGTGCCAGCAGTCCCCCACCCGGACACGTCAATCAGCCCCAGCATTTT

V: TRBV14
J: TRBJ2-1
D: TRBD1
size: many
CDR3: CASSQGQYNEQFF
DNA: TGTGCCAGCAGCCAGGGACAGTACAATGAGCAGTTCTTC

V: TRBV6-2/TRBV6-3
J: TRBJ2-1
D: TRBD1
size: many
CDR3: CASRTDRGYSTYNEQFF
DNA: TGTGCCAGCAGAACAGACAGGGGGTACTCGACTTACAATGAGCAGTTCTTC

V: TRBV28
J: TRBJ2-3
D: TRBD2
size: many
CDR3: CASRGTSFPGLTQYF
DNA: TGTGCCAGCAGGGGGACTAGCTTTCCTGGGCTTACGCAGTATTTT

V: TRBV6-2/TRBV6-3
J: TRBJ2-2
D: .
size: many
CDR3: CASSYSQWNTGELFF
DNA: TGTGCCAGCAGTTACTCGCAGTGGAACACCGGGGAGCTGTTTTTT

V: TRBV2
J: TRBJ2-1
D: TRBD1
size: few
CDR3: CASTKPGGPYNEQFF
DNA: TGTGCCAGCACAAAACCAGGGGGACCCTACAATGAGCAGTTCTTC

V: TRBV28
J: TRBJ1-4
D: .
size: many
CDR3: CASSLVVTNEKLFF
DNA: TGTGCCAGCAGTTTAGTTGTCACTAATGAAAAACTGTTTTTT

V: TRBV20-1
J: TRBJ2-5
D: .
size: many
CDR3: CSVGTETQETQYF
DNA: TGCAGTGTGGGTACAGAAACCCAAGAGACCCAGTACTTC

V: TRBV27
J: TRBJ1-1
D: .
size: many
CDR3: CASFRRWGAEAFF
DNA: TGTGCCAGCTTCCGGCGATGGGGTGCTGAAGCTTTCTTT